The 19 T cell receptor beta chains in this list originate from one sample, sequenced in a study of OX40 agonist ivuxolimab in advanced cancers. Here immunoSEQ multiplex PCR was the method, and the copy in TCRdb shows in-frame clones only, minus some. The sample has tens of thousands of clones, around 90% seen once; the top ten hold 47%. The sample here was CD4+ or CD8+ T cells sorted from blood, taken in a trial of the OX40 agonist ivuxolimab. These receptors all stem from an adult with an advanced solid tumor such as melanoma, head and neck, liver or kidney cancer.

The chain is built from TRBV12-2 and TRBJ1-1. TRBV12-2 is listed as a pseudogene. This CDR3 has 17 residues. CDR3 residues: CASGVGYGGPMNTEAFF. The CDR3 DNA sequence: TGTGCAAGTGGCGTAGGGTACGGGGGGCCCATGAACACTGAAGCTTTCTTT.

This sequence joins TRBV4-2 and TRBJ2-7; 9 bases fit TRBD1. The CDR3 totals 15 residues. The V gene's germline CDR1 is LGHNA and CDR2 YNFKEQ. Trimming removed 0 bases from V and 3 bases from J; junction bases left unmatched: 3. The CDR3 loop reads CASSQDPGQGYEQYF. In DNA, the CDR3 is TGTGCCAGCAGCCAAGATCCGGGACAGGGCTACGAGCAGTACTTC.

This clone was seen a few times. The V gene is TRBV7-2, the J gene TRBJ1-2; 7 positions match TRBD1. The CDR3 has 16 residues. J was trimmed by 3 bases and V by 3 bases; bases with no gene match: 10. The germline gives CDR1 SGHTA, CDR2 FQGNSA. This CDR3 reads CASSLTGTNSYYGYTF. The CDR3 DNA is TGTGCCAGCAGCTTGACAGGGACAAACTCGTACTATGGCTACACCTTC.

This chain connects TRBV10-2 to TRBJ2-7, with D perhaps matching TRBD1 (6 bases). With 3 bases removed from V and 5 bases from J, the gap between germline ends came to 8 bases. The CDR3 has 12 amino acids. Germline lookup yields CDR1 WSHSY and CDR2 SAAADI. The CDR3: CASSEGGHEQYF. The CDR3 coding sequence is TGCGCCAGCAGTGAAGGGGGACACGAGCAGTACTTC.

The CDR3 sequence is CASSLDGGLYNEQFF. CDR3 coding DNA: TGCGCCAGCAGCTTGGATGGGGGGCTGTACAATGAGCAGTTCTTC. The genes are TRBV5-1 and TRBJ2-1; D tentatively reads TRBD1 or TRBD2 (6 bases each). CDR1 is SGHRS, CDR2 YFSETQ, per germline. The CDR3 runs 15 residues. The V end was cut by 0 bases, the J end by 4 bases, with 11 bases between.

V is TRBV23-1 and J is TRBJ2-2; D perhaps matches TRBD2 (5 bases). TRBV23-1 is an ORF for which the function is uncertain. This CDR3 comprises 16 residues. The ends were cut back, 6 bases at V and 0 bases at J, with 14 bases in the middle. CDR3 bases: TGCGCCAGCAGCCAAGAAGGAGGAGCGAACACCGGGGAGCTGTTTTTT. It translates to CASSQEGGANTGELFF.

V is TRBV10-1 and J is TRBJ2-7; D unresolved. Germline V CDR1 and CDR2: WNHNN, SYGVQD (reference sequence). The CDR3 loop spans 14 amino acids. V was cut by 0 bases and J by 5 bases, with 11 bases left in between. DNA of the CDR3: TGCGCCAGCAGTGAGTCTCTAGGGAACCACGAGCAGTACTTC. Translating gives CASSESLGNHEQYF.

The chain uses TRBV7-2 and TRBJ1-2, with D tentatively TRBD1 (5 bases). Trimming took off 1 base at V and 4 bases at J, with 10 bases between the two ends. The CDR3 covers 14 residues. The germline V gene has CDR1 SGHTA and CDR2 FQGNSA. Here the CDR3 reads CASSLDGGAYGYTF. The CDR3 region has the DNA TGTGCCAGCAGCTTAGACGGAGGGGCCTATGGCTACACCTTC.

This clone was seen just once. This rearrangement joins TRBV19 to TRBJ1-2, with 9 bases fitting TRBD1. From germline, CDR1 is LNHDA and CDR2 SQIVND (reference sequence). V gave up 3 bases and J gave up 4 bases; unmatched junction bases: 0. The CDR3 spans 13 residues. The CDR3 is CASSMGQGYGYTF. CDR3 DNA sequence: TGTGCCAGTAGTATGGGACAGGGCTATGGCTACACCTTC. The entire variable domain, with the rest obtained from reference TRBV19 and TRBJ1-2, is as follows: DGGITQSPKYLFRKEGQNVTLSCEQNLNHDAMYWYRQDPGQGLRLIYYSQIVNDFQKGDIAEGYSVSREKKESFPLTVTSAQKNPTAFYLCASSMGQGYGYTFGSGTRLTVV.

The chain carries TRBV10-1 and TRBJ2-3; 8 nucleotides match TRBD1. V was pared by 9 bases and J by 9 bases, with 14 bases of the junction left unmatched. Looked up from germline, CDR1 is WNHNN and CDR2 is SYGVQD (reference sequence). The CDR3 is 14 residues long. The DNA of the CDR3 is TGCGCCAGTCCTCATCCCGGGACAGGATTCACGCAGTATTTT. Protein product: CASPHPGTGFTQYF.

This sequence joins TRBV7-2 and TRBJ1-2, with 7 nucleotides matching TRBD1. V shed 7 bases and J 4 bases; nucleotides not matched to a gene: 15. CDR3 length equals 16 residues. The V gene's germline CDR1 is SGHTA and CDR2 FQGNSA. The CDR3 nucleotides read TGTGCCAGCAAAAAAGGGGAGGGGGCTGTCGGCTATGGCTACACCTTC. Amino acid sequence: CASKKGEGAVGYGYTF. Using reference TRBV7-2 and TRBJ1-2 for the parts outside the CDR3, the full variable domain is GAGVSQSPSNKVTEKGKDVELRCDPISGHTALYWYRQSLGQGLEFLIYFQGNSAPDKSGLPSDRFSAERTGGSVSTLTIQRTQQEDSAVYLCASKKGEGAVGYGYTFGSGTRLTVV.

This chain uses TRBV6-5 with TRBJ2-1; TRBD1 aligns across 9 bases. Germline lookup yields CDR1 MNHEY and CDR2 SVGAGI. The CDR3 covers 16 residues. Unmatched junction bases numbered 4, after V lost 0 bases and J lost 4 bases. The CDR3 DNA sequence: TGTGCCAGCAGTTACTCGAGACAGGGGGTTTACAATGAGCAGTTCTTC. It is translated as CASSYSRQGVYNEQFF.

As DNA, the CDR3 is TGTGCCAGCAGTTATGGGCAGGACAGGGGCGGTGAGCAGTTCTTC. It encodes CASSYGQDRGGEQFF. The genes are TRBV6-5 and TRBJ2-1, with TRBD1 matching 9 bases. Germline CDR1 MNHEY, CDR2 SVGAGI. The CDR3 sequence is 15 residues long. V trimming: 3 bases; J trimming: 9 bases; junction bases outside the gene matches: 9.

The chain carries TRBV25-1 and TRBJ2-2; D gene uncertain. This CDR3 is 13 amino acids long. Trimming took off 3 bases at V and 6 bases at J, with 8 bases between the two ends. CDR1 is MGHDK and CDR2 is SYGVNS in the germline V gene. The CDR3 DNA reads TGTGCCAGCAGTGAGGCATTTCCCGGGGAGCTGTTTTTT. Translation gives CASSEAFPGELFF.

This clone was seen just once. The CDR3 reads CASSFQYEQYF. Written as DNA, the CDR3 is TGTGCCAGCAGCTTCCAGTACGAGCAGTACTTC. The rearrangement joins TRBV7-8 to TRBJ2-7; D remains unclear. This CDR3 is 11 amino acids long. Germline V lookup: CDR1 SGHVS, CDR2 FQNEAQ. V dropped 3 bases and J dropped 4 bases, with 4 bases sitting between them. Using reference TRBV7-8 and TRBJ2-7 for the parts outside the CDR3, the full variable domain is GAGVSQSPRYKVAKRGQDVALRCDPISGHVSLFWYQQALGQGPEFLTYFQNEAQLDKSGLPSDRFFAERPEGSVSTLKIQRTQQEDSAVYLCASSFQYEQYFGPGTRLTVT.

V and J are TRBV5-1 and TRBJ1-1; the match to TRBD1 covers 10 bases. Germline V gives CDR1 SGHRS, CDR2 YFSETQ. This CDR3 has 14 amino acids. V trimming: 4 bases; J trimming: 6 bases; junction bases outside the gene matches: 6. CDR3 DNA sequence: TGCGCCAGCAGCCCGGGACAGGGGAGTTCTGAAGCTTTCTTT. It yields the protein CASSPGQGSSEAFF.

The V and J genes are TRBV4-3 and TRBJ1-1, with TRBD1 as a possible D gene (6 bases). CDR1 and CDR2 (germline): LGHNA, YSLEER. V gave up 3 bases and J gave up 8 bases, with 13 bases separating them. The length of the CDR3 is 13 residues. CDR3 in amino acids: CASSQGTTGEAFF. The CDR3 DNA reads TGCGCCAGCAGCCAGGGAACGACAGGAGAAGCTTTCTTT.

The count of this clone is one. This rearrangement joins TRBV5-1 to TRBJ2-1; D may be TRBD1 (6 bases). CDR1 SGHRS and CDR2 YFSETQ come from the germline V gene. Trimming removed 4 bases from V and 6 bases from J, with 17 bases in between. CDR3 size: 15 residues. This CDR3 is CASSRYSTGSNEQFF. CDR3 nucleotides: TGCGCCAGCAGCCGCTATTCTACAGGGTCCAATGAGCAGTTCTTC.

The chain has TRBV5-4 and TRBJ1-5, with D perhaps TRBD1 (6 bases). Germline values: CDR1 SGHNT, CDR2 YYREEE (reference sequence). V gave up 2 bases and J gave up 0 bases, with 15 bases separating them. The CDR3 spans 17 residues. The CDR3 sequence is CASSFPNRDHSNQPQHF. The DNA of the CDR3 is TGTGCCAGCAGCTTCCCCAACAGGGACCATAGCAATCAGCCCCAGCATTTT.